The 26 T cell receptor beta chains below come from one sample, sequenced in a study of shared clonotypes between healthy human individuals. Sequencing used immunoSEQ multiplex PCR; TCRdb keeps in-frame clones, though not all of them. The sample lists about 980,000 clones, about 80% occurring once. The material sequenced was memory CD4+ T cells sorted from blood. Noted subset: CD45RA-negative fraction. These receptors were collected from a man between 18 and 29 years old in good health.

V usage is TRBV7-2 and J usage is TRBJ2-1; unclear D gene. The CDR3 is 14 residues long. Germline-derived CDR1 and CDR2 are SGHTA and FQGNSA. The V end was cut by 1 base, the J end by 5 bases, with 9 bases between. The CDR3 loop reads CASSLVSTNNEQFF. The CDR3 nucleotides are TGTGCCAGCAGCTTAGTTTCGACCAACAATGAGCAGTTCTTC.

This sequence joins TRBV5-1 and TRBJ2-5, with TRBD1 identical over 9 bases. The CDR3 covers 14 residues. Germline V CDR1 and CDR2: SGHRS, YFSETQ. V shed 6 bases and J 3 bases; nucleotides not matched to a gene: 6. The DNA for the CDR3 is TGCGCCAGCACCCCTGGGACAGGGAAAGAGACCCAGTACTTC. Protein: CASTPGTGKETQYF. Complete variable domain (other parts from reference TRBV5-1 and TRBJ2-5): KAGVTQTPRYLIKTRGQQVTLSCSPISGHRSVSWYQQTPGQGLQFLFEYFSETQRNKGNFPGRFSGRQFSNSRSEMNVSTLELGDSALYLCASTPGTGKETQYFGPGTRLLVL.

This chain connects TRBV18 to TRBJ1-1; D is perhaps TRBD1 (6 bases). Germline V gene sequence: CDR1 KGHSH, CDR2 LQKENI. V was shortened by 7 bases and J by 4 bases, with 16 bases between the two germline ends. The CDR3 covers 14 residues. The CDR3 DNA is TGTGCCAGCTACCCACAGACAGGTTTCACTGAAGCTTTCTTT. Residues: CASYPQTGFTEAFF.

This sequence joins TRBV5-1 and TRBJ2-1, with 8 bases lining up with TRBD2. Germline CDR1 SGHRS, CDR2 YFSETQ. This CDR3 has 13 residues. J gave up 5 bases and V 8 bases, and 6 bases lay outside the gene matches. The CDR3 nucleotides read TGCGCCAGTCAGCGGGAGCTCCACAATGAGCAGTTCTTC. Amino acids: CASQRELHNEQFF. The full variable domain, its missing parts supplied by reference TRBV5-1 and TRBJ2-1, is KAGVTQTPRYLIKTRGQQVTLSCSPISGHRSVSWYQQTPGQGLQFLFEYFSETQRNKGNFPGRFSGRQFSNSRSEMNVSTLELGDSALYLCASQRELHNEQFFGPGTRLTVL.

The V call is TRBV27, the J call TRBJ2-1; 7 bases agree with TRBD2. The V and J ends lost 8 bases and 0 bases, in that order; junction bases with no gene match: 10. This CDR3 has 16 residues. Germline CDR1 and CDR2: MNHEY and SMNVEV (reference sequence). The CDR3 DNA reads as TGTGCCAGCTTAAAGAGGGAGGGAAGCTCCTACAATGAGCAGTTCTTC. This gives the protein CASLKREGSSYNEQFF.

CDR3 residues: CASSQLLAGGTYEQYF. The DNA of the CDR3 is TGCGCCAGCAGCCAACTCCTAGCGGGGGGTACTTACGAGCAGTACTTC. The chain couples TRBV4-1 to TRBJ2-7, with 11 bases identical to TRBD2. Per germline, CDR1 MGHRA and CDR2 YSYEKL. With V trimmed by 2 bases and J by 4 bases, 7 bases remained unmatched. This CDR3 is built from 16 residues.

This clone was recorded a few times. The gene calls are TRBV2 and TRBJ1-5; 8 bases fit TRBD1. Per the germline V gene, CDR1 is SNHLY and CDR2 is FYNNEI. The J segment lost 3 bases and the V segment lost 6 bases, leaving 7 bases of the junction unmatched. The CDR3 extends over 15 amino acids. CDR3 in DNA: TGTGCCAGCAGCGCGGACAGGGCCCCCAATCAGCCCCAGCATTTT. The encoded protein is CASSADRAPNQPQHF.

A few counts support this clone. The rearrangement uses TRBV2 and TRBJ2-7; D unclear. CDR3 length: 11 amino acids. Germline CDR1 is SNHLY and CDR2 is FYNNEI. Trimming stripped 6 bases from V and 4 bases from J, with 7 bases between. CDR3 region: CASRAAYEQYF. In DNA, the CDR3 is TGTGCCAGCAGGGCAGCATACGAGCAGTACTTC.

V usage is TRBV19 and J usage is TRBJ1-5; D is undetermined. Deletions cut 5 bases from V and 2 bases from J, with 16 bases between. This CDR3 is built from 16 residues. Germline V lookup: CDR1 LNHDA, CDR2 SQIVND (reference sequence). The CDR3 reads CASSLVATRGNQPQHF. The CDR3 DNA reads as TGTGCCAGTAGTCTAGTTGCCACCCGGGGCAATCAGCCCCAGCATTTT.

This clone was observed a single time. This chain uses TRBV2 with TRBJ2-5, with 7 nucleotides matching TRBD1. Germline CDR1 and CDR2: SNHLY and FYNNEI. J was trimmed by 4 bases and V by 10 bases; bases with no gene match: 6. The CDR3 consists of 12 residues. The DNA of the CDR3 is TGTGCCACCACAGGGGTGCGAGAGACCCAGTACTTC. Amino acid sequence: CATTGVRETQYF.

This clone was seen repeatedly, ten times or more. The genes are TRBV2 and TRBJ2-1, with D unresolved. There are 14 residues in the CDR3. Germline CDR1 is SNHLY and CDR2 is FYNNEI. The V end lost 6 bases, the J end lost 6 bases, and 15 bases lay between the germline ends. The CDR3 sequence is CASSGQVVINEQFF. The CDR3 nucleotides read TGTGCCAGCAGCGGCCAGGTAGTGATCAATGAGCAGTTCTTC.

This chain uses TRBV6-6 with TRBJ2-7; D unresolved. The germline CDR1 and CDR2 sequences are MNHNY and SVGAGI (reference sequence). The CDR3 has 12 amino acids. V lost 6 bases to trimming and J lost 1 base, with 7 bases between them. The CDR3 region has the DNA TGTGCCAGCAGCCAGTCGTCCTACGAGCAGTACTTC. Translating it yields CASSQSSYEQYF.

This chain uses TRBV30 with TRBJ1-2; D is ambiguous. The CDR3 extends over 12 amino acids. CDR1 GTSNPN and CDR2 SVGIG come from the germline V gene (reference sequence). This CDR3 is CSLAWVDYGYTF. In nucleotides, the CDR3 is TGTTCCTTGGCCTGGGTAGACTATGGCTACACCTTC.

This chain links TRBV12-5 with TRBJ1-2, with a weak D call TRBD1 (6 bases). The CDR3 loop spans 12 amino acids. Trimming took 0 bases from V and 8 from J, leaving 7 bases between them. From germline, CDR1 is LGHNT and CDR2 FRNRAP. CDR3 coding DNA: TGTGCTAGTGGTTTGGTCAGGGGCGGCTACACCTTC. Protein product: CASGLVRGGYTF.

Remarks on this clone: Other nucleotide sequences in the sample specify the same CDR3. V is TRBV30 and J is TRBJ2-1, with 8 bases that match TRBD2. V dropped 2 bases and J dropped 4; count of bases not matched to a gene: 4. The length of the CDR3 is 14 residues. Germline values: CDR1 GTSNPN, CDR2 SVGIG (reference sequence). The CDR3 nucleotides read TGTGCCTGGAGTCGGGGGGGCCTATACAATGAGCAGTTCTTC. Its protein is CAWSRGGLYNEQFF.

The V gene is TRBV9, the J gene TRBJ1-6; 7 bases align to TRBD1. Germline-derived CDR1 and CDR2 are SGDLS and YYNGEE. V was pared by 5 bases and J by 12 bases, with 14 bases of the junction left unmatched. CDR3 length equals 15 residues. The CDR3, as DNA: TGTGCCAGCAGTCCTACCGACAGGGAAAGCGAACCCCTCCACTTT. Translating gives CASSPTDRESEPLHF.

This sequence joins TRBV7-9 and TRBJ2-1; D is uncertain. Germline assignment: CDR1 SEHNR and CDR2 FQNEAQ (reference sequence). V was clipped by 3 bases and J by 2 bases, with 11 bases between them. The CDR3 is 15 amino acids. The CDR3 is CASSLGGSAYNEQFF. Written as DNA, the CDR3 is TGTGCCAGCAGCTTGGGCGGAAGTGCCTACAATGAGCAGTTCTTC.

The rearrangement joins TRBV5-4 to TRBJ2-5, with D perhaps TRBD2 (6 bases). This CDR3 has 15 amino acids. The V end lost 4 bases, the J end lost 2 bases, and 15 bases lay between the germline ends. From germline, CDR1 is SGHNT and CDR2 YYREEE (reference sequence). CDR3 DNA sequence: TGTGCCAGCAGCGTGGGACTTACTCTTCAAGAGACCCAGTACTTC. Its translation is CASSVGLTLQETQYF.

The chain uses TRBV7-2 and TRBJ2-5; D remains unclear. The V end lost 1 base, the J end lost 1 base, and 7 bases lay between the germline ends. CDR3 length: 14 amino acids. Germline V gives CDR1 SGHTA, CDR2 FQGNSA. The CDR3 sequence is CASSLVFVQETQYF. CDR3 sequence (DNA): TGTGCCAGCAGCTTAGTTTTCGTCCAAGAGACCCAGTACTTC.

The rearrangement links TRBV28 to TRBJ1-1; D is ambiguous. The CDR3 has 12 residues. V lost 5 bases, J lost 3 bases, and 7 bases lay in between. Per the germline V gene, CDR1 is MDHEN and CDR2 is SYDVKM. CDR3 bases: TGTGCCAGCAGTACCCGGGACACTGAAGCTTTCTTT. Translating it yields CASSTRDTEAFF. Based on the CDR3 plus reference TRBV28 and TRBJ1-1, the full variable domain is DVKVTQSSRYLVKRTGEKVFLECVQDMDHENMFWYRQDPGLGLRLIYFSYDVKMKEKGDIPEGYSVSREKKERFSLILESASTNQTSMYLCASSTRDTEAFFGQGTRLTVV.

The chain carries TRBV27 and TRBJ2-1; D gene ambiguous. The CDR3 spans 16 residues. CDR1 and CDR2 from the germline V gene are MNHEY and SMNVEV (reference sequence). V dropped 1 base and J dropped 2 bases, with 12 bases sitting between them. CDR3 bases: TGTGCCAGCAGTTTATTTCCTAGGACGGCCTACAATGAGCAGTTCTTC. Residues: CASSLFPRTAYNEQFF.

The CDR3, as DNA: TGCGCCAGCAGCCAAGCACTTGGACTCACCGGATCCGAGCAGTACTTC. Translating gives CASSQALGLTGSEQYF. The J gene is TRBJ2-7, the V gene TRBV4-3; tentative D call: TRBD2 (5 bases). This CDR3 spans 16 amino acids. Trimming took 1 base from V and 6 from J, leaving 19 bases between them. The germline V gene has CDR1 LGHNA and CDR2 YSLEER.

This chain's CDR3 is CASSQDRVGGYTF. The CDR3 DNA follows: TGTGCCAGCAGTCAGGACAGGGTGGGTGGCTACACCTTC. V gene TRBV28 combines with J gene TRBJ1-2; 8 bases map to TRBD1. The CDR3 runs to 13 residues. The germline CDR1 and CDR2 sequences are MDHEN and SYDVKM. Losses at the gene ends were 5 bases for V and 7 bases for J; bases not matched to a gene: 6.

The chain uses TRBV6-1 and TRBJ1-1; TRBD1 agrees at 7 bases. CDR1 and CDR2 from the germline V gene are MNHNS and SASEGT. J gave up 5 bases and V 7 bases, and 7 bases lay outside the gene matches. This CDR3 has 13 amino acids. The CDR3 bases are TGTGCCAGCATTGGCCCAGGGGGTACTGAAGCTTTCTTT. It specifies CASIGPGGTEAFF.

This chain connects TRBV25-1 to TRBJ1-1; TRBD1 matches 8 bases. V trimming: 5 bases; J trimming: 7 bases; junction bases outside the gene matches: 6. Germline V gene lookup returns CDR1 MGHDK and CDR2 SYGVNS. This CDR3 comprises 13 residues. CDR3 coding DNA: TGTGCCAGCAGTCGGACAGGGCGCAATGAAGCTTTCTTT. Protein product: CASSRTGRNEAFF.

V is TRBV5-4 and J is TRBJ1-2; D not certain. The germline V gene encodes CDR1 SGHNT and CDR2 YYREEE (reference sequence). The CDR3 consists of 15 residues. V lost 4 bases, J lost 1 base, and 14 bases lay in between. CDR3 DNA: TGTGCCAGCAGCCCCCCCGACCATTTTAACTATGGCTACACCTTC. Its protein is CASSPPDHFNYGYTF.